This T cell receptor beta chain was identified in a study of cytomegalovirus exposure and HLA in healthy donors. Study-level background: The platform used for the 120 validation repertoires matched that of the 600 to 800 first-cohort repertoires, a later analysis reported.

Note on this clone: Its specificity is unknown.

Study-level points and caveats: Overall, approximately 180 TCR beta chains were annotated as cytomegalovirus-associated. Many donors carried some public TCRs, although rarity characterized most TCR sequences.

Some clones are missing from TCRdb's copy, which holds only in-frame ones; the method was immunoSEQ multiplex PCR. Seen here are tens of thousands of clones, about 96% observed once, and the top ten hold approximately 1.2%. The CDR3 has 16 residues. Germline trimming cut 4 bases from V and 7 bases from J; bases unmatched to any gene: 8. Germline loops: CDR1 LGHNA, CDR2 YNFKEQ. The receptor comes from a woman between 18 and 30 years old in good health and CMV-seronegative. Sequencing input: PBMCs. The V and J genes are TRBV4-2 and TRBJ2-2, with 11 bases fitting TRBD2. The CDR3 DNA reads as TGTGCCAGCAGCCGGGACGGGACTAGCGGTGGCGGGGAGCTGTTTTTT. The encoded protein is CASSRDGTSGGGELFF.